A selection of T cell receptor beta chains follows, all from one sample in a study of blood T cell repertoires in COVID-19. Only in-frame clones appear in the TCRdb table, and some are missing; sequencing was by immunoSEQ multiplex PCR. The profile covers around 460,000 clones, with around nine tenths appearing a single time and 0.8% to 0.85% taken by the ten largest. Sequences were obtained from peripheral blood. The origin of the receptors is a man aged 18 to 35 with COVID-19, enrolled during active disease. CDR3s leave out the opening cysteine and the closing phenylalanine or tryptophan.

v_gene	j_gene	CDR3aa
TRBV18	TRBJ2-3	ASSRTSGGAGNADTQY
TRBV25-1	TRBJ2-3	ASRAYLGDKGTDTQY
TRBV3-1/TRBV3-2	TRBJ2-1	ASSQERGRGYNEQF
TRBV6-5	TRBJ1-2	ASKLRQGKNGYT
TRBV12-5	TRBJ1-2	ASGAAILPFGYT
TRBV7-8	TRBJ1-5	ASRRGWGGGNQPQH
TRBV2	TRBJ2-1	ASTSGLDNEQF
TRBV6-5	TRBJ2-1	ASSYLAGGSNEQF
TRBV29-1	TRBJ2-4	SVVGIGEAKNIQY
TRBV6-5	TRBJ2-2	ASSYGAGDTGELF
TRBV5-8	TRBJ2-5	ASSFLRGTAQETQY
TRBV30	TRBJ2-3	AWSGVWDTQY
TRBV7-9	TRBJ2-2	ASSRTGELF
TRBV24-1	TRBJ2-3	ATSAEGAGTDTQY
TRBV5-1	TRBJ2-7	ASSWLAGLDEQY
TRBV7-9	TRBJ2-1	ASVLAGPYNEQF
TRBV2	TRBJ2-1	ASTETASLTYNEQF
TRBV2	TRBJ2-2	ASSKTGTNTGELF
TRBV5-1	TRBJ2-1	ASSPPGTDTSGQF
TRBV19	TRBJ1-3	ASSFLRGTGNTIY
TRBV6-5	TRBJ1-2	ASSHRGDGYT
TRBV19	TRBJ2-6	ASRIGTATSGANVLT
TRBV6-5	TRBJ2-7	ASSYAPLSSYEQY
TRBV15	TRBJ2-5	ATSTGEKLAPQETQY
TRBV3-1/TRBV3-2	TRBJ2-1	ASSHSGSRDEQF
TRBV4-2	TRBJ2-2	ASSQGMRGTGELF
TRBV15	TRBJ2-1	ATSSQTSGGTNEQF
TRBV3-1/TRBV3-2	TRBJ2-7	ASSPPGGLPYEQY
TRBV11-2	TRBJ1-3	ASSYAGTGVGRNTIY
TRBV7-3	TRBJ2-1	ASSKDRSYNEQF
TRBV13	TRBJ2-5	ASSLATRRETQY
TRBV12-5	TRBJ1-2	ASGSLGTGGNYGYT
TRBV5-1	TRBJ2-2	ASSFVAGTRNTGELF
TRBV7-9	TRBJ2-7	ASSLAAGNYEQY
TRBV5-6	TRBJ2-7	ASSLLPGPQLAEQY